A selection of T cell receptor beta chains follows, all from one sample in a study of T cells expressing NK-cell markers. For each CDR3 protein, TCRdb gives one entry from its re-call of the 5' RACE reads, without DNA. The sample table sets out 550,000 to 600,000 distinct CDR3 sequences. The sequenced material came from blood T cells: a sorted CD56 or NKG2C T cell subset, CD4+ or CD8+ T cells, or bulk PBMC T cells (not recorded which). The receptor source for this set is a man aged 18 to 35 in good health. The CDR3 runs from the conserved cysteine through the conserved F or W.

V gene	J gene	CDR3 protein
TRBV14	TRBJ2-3	CASSSNFGLAGVTDTQYF
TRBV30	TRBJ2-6	CACDRAGSGANVLTF
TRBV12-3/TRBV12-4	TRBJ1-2	CASRLTRDQINYGYTF
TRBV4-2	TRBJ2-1	CASSLPRSGVGENEQFF
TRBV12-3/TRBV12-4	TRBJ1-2	CASSFGGNGYTF
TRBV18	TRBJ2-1	CASSTRDRFYNEQFF
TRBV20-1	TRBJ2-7	CSANPGGYATYEQYF
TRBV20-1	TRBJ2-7	CSEAKRGRDPYEQYF
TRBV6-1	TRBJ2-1	CASQGSSKNEQFF
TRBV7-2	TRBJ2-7	CASSLAVNTYEQYF
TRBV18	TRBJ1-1	CASSPRTENTEAFF
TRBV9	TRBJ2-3	CASSRGQQSTDTQYF
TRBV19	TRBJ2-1	CASGGLAGGENEQFF
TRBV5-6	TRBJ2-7	CASSVNPGTRSPEQYF
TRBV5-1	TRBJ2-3	CASSFEQGGLDTQYF
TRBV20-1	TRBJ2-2	CSARRDSIGAGELFF
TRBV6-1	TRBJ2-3	CASSEGGRAKDTQYF
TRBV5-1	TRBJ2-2	CASTQSGGAPGELFF
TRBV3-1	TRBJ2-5	CASSQGRSGGTQYF
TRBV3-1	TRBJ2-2	CASSELWLAEVTGELFF
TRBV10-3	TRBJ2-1	CAISEQGNGEQFF
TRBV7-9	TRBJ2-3	CASSLGTADTQYF
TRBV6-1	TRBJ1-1	CASSKGLPLNTEAFF
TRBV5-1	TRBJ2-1	CASKFRRDGEQFF
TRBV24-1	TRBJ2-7	CATSAARGLKREQYF
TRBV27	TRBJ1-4	CASSFGQGVRKLFF
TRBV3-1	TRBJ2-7	CASSQDPTSGPPYF
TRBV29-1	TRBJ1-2	CSVGQGPAYGYTF
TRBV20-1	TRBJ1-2	CSARDYGTDYGYTF
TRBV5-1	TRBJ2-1	CASSFRDSLNEQFF
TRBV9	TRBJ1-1	CASSVRTGDTEAFF
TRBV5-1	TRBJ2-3	CASSYSKRTPSTDTQYF
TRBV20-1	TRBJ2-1	CSARGRPIGIAYNEQFF
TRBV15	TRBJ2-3	CATSRGLASGRVTDTQYF
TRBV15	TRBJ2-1	CATSGSLYNEQFF
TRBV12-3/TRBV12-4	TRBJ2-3	CASRMGTSKEYF
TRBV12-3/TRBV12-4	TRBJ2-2	CASNPTLTGELFF
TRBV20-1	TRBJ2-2	CSARPRAGTATANTGELFF
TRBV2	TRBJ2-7	CASSGDREGRQYF